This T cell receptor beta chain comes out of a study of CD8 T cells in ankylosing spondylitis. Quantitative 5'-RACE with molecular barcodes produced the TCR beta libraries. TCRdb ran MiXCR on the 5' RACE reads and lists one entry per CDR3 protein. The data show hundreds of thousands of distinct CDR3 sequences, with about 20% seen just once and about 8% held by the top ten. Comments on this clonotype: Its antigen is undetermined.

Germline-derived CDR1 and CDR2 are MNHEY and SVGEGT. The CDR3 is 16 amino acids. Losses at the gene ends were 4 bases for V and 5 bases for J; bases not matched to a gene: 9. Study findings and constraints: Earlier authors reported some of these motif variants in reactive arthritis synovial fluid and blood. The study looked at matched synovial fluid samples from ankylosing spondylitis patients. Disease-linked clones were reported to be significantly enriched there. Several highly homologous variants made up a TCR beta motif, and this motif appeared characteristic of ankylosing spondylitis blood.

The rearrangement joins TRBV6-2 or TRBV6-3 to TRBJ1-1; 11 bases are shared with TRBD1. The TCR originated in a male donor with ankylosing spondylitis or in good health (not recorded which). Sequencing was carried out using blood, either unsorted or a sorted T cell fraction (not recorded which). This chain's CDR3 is CASSSGTGGWFTEAFF. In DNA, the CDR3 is TGTGCCAGCAGTTCCGGGACAGGGGGATGGTTTACTGAAGCTTTCTTT.